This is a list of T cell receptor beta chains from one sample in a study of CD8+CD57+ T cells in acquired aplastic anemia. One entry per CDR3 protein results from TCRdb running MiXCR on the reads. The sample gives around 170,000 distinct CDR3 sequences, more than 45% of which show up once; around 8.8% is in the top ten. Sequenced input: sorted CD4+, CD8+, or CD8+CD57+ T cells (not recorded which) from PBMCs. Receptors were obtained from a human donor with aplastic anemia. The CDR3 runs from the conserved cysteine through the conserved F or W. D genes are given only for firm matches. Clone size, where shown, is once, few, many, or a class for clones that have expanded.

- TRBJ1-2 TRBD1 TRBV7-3 TGTGCCAGCAGCTTAGCGTACGGGACAGACTATGGCTACACCTTC CASSLAYGTDYGYTF
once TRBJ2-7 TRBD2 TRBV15 TGTGCCACCAGCAGACTGACTAGCGGGAGAAACGAGCAGTACTTC CATSRLTSGRNEQYF
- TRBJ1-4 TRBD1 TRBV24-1 TGTGCCACCAGTGACCCCCGAGACAGGGAAGAAAAACTGTTTTTT CATSDPRDREEKLFF
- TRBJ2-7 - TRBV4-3 TGCGCCAGCAGCCAAGACAAGGACAGCTTCTACGAGCAGTACTTC CASSQDKDSFYEQYF
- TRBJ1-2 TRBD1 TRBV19 TGTGCCAGTAAACCCGGGACAGGGGTTGGTGGCTACACCTTC CASKPGTGVGGYTF
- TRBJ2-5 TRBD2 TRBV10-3 TGTGCCAGCAGTCACCGACTAGCAGCCCAAGAGACCCAGTACTTC CASSHRLAAQETQYF
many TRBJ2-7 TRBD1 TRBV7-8 TGTGCCAGCAGCCCCCCCGGGACAGTCTCCTACGAGCAGTACTTC CASSPPGTVSYEQYF
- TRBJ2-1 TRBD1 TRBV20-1 TGCAGTGTGGTGACAGGGCGGGTTACAGCCATCTCCTACAATGAGCAGTTCTTC CSVVTGRVTAISYNEQFF
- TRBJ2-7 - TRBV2 TGTGCCAGCAGTGTGGGTGAGAACGAGCAGTACTTC CASSVGENEQYF
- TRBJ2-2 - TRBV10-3 TGTGCCACACGGCCCCCAGGAAACACCGGGGAGCTGTTTTTT CATRPPGNTGELFF
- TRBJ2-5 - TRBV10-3 TGTGCCGTCGGACAAAACCAAGAGACCCAGTACTTC CAVGQNQETQYF
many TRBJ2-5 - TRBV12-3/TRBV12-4 TGTGCCAGCAGTGCCCCGGCGGGGACCCAGTACTTC CASSAPAGTQYF
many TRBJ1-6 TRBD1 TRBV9 TGTGCCAGCAGCGTAGAGGGGGCTGATAATTCACCCCTCCACTTT CASSVEGADNSPLHF
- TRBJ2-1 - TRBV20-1 TGCAGTGCTAGGGTCTCGGGGAGCCATGAGCAGTTCTTC CSARVSGSHEQFF
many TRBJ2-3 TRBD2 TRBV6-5 TGTGCCAGCAGTTCCCGACCGACTAGCGGCACAGATACGCAGTATTTT CASSSRPTSGTDTQYF
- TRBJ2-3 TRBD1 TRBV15 TGTGCCACCCAGACAGGGGCGGACACAGATACGCAGTATTTT CATQTGADTDTQYF
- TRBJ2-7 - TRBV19 TGTGCCACCCGCCGAGGGGGAAGCTACGAGCAGTGCTTC CATRRGGSYEQCF
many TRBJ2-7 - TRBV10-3 TGTGCCATCAGTGAGTCTAACAAAGGCGTTCCCGGGACTGGTTACTTC CAISESNKGVPGTGYF
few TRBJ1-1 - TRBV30 TGTGCCTGGAGTAAAGTCTTGGGTAGACCTAACACTGAAGCTTTCTTT CAWSKVLGRPNTEAFF
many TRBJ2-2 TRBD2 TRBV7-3 TGTGCCAGCAAGCTAGCGGGAGGGGCGAACACCGGGGAGCTGTTTTTT CASKLAGGANTGELFF
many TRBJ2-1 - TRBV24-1 TGTGCCACCAGTGATTTGACCGGAATGAATGAGCAGTTCTTC CATSDLTGMNEQFF
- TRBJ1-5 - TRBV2 TGTGCCAGCATTGAAGCTAATCAGTCCCAGCATTTT CASIEANQSQHF
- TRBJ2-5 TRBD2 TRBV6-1 TGTGCCAGCAGCGGACTAGCGGGGGACTACCAAGAGACCCAGTACTTC CASSGLAGDYQETQYF
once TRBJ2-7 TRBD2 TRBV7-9 TGTGCCAGCAGCTTAGAGGGTCGAGCGCGGGAGCTGTACTTC CASSLEGRARELYF
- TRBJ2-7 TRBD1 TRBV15 TGTGCCACCAGCAGCCCAATGACAGGGACGGGTGAGCAGTACTTC CATSSPMTGTGEQYF
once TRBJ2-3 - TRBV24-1 TGTGCCACCAGTGATGGAGCGGAGGCTAGTACAGATACGCAGTATTTT CATSDGAEASTDTQYF
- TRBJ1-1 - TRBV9 TGTGCCAGCAGCTTAGAGGACGCGAACACTGAAGCTTTCTTT CASSLEDANTEAFF
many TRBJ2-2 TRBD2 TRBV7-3 TGTGCCAGCAGCTTAGGGGTGACTAGCGGGGGCCATCCCGGGGAGCTGTTTTTT CASSLGVTSGGHPGELFF
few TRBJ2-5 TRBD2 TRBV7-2 TGTGCCAGCAGCTTAGGAGGCGGGGGGGCGTTAGGGACCCAGTACTTC CASSLGGGGALGTQYF
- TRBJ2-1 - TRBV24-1 TGTGCCACCTCTTGGGGGAGCCTTAATGAGCAGTTCTTC CATSWGSLNEQFF
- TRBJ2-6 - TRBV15 TGTGCCACCAGCCCTCGGGGGAAGTTGACTGGGGCCAACGTCCTGACTTTC CATSPRGKLTGANVLTF
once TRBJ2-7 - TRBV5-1 TGCGCCAGCAGCAGGGATCCGGGACGGGCCTACGAGCAGTACTTC CASSRDPGRAYEQYF
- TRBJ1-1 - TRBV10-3 TGTGCCGTACAAAGGGAAGTTGGCACTGAAGCTTTCTTT CAVQREVGTEAFF
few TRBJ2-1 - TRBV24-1 TGTGCCACCAGTGATAGCAGAGACTTCTACAATGAGCAGTTCTTC CATSDSRDFYNEQFF
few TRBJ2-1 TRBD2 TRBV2 TGTGCCAGCAGTGATGCGGGGGGGCGTAATGAGCAGTTCTTC CASSDAGGRNEQFF
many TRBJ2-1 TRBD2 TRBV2 TGTGCCAGCAGTGGACTAGCGGGGGTAGTAAAAGGTGAGCAGTTCTTC CASSGLAGVVKGEQFF
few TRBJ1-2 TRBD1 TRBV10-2 TGCGCCAGCAGGGGCTTAGGGACAGGGAATGGCTACACCTTC CASRGLGTGNGYTF
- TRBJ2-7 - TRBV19 TGTGCCAGTAGTCCCGGGACACCCCGCCACGAGCAGTACTTC CASSPGTPRHEQYF
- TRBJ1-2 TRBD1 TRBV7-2 TGTGCCAGCAGCCCAGGGACAGCGATCTATGGCTACACCTTC CASSPGTAIYGYTF
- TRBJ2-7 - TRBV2 TGTGCCAGCAGGAGCTACGAGCAGTACTTC CASRSYEQYF
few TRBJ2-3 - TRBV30 TGTGCCTGGAGTTTGAGCGGGTCCCCCGGAGATACGCAGTATTTT CAWSLSGSPGDTQYF
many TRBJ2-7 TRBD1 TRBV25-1 TGTGCCAGCAGTGAAACCGAGGGGGCCGAGCAGTACTTC CASSETEGAEQYF
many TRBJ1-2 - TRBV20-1 TGCAGTGCTCCCCAACAGGGATTCTATGGCTACACCTTC CSAPQQGFYGYTF
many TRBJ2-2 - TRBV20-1 TGCAGTGCCCTACTCCAATCCGGGGAGCTGTTTTTT CSALLQSGELFF
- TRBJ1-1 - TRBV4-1 TGCGCCAGCAGCCGGATGCGGGGGTCAAAAGCTTTCTTT CASSRMRGSKAFF
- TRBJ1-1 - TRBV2 TGTGCCAGCAGTGTTGAAGCATTGAACACTGAAGCCTTCTTT CASSVEALNTEAFF
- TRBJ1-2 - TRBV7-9 TGTGCCAGCAGCCCCCAGGGAGCTGATGGCTACACCTTC CASSPQGADGYTF
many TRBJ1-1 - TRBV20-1 TGCAGTGCCTCCCTTGGCAGATTGAACACTGAAGCTTTCTTT CSASLGRLNTEAFF
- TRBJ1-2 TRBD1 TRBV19 TGTGCCACCAGATCGGGACAGGTTTTTTATGGCTTCACCTTC CATRSGQVFYGFTF
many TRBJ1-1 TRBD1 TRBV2 TGTGCCAGCAGCACAGGGGAAGACACTGAAGCTTTCTTT CASSTGEDTEAFF
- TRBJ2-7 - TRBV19 TGTGCCAGTAGAGGGGGGCCTACGATGGAGCAGTACTTC CASRGGPTMEQYF
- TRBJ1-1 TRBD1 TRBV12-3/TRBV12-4 TGTGCCAGCAGTTCCCGACAGGGAGCGTACACTGAAGCTTTCTTT CASSSRQGAYTEAFF
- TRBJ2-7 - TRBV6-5 TGTGCCAGCAGTTATGGACCCACCTACGAGCAGTACTTC CASSYGPTYEQYF
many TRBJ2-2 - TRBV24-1 TGTGCCACCAGTGATTTCGCAGGGAACACCGGGGAGCTGTTTTTT CATSDFAGNTGELFF
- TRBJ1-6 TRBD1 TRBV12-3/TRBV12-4 TGTGCCAGCTCCTACGCATTGACAGGGTTAGGTTCACCCCTCCACTTT CASSYALTGLGSPLHF
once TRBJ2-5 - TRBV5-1 TGCGCCAGCAGCTATGCAGGGTCGGAGACCCAGTACTTC CASSYAGSETQYF
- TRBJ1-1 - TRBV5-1 TGCGCCAGCAGCTTGTTAGGGGGGATCACTGAAGCTTTCTTT CASSLLGGITEAFF